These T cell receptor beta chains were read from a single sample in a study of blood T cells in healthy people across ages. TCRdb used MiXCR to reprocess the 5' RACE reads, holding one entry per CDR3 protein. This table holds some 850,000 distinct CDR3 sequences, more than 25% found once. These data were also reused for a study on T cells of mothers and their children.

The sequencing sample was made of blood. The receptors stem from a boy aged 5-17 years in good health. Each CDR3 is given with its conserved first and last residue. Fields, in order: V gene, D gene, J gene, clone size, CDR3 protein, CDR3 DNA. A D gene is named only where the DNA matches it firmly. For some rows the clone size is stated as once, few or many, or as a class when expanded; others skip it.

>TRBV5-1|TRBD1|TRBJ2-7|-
CASSLGTGTGGAFSYEQYF
TGCGCCAGCAGCTTGGGGACCGGGACAGGGGGCGCGTTCTCCTACGAGCAGTACTTC
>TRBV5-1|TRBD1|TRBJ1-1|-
CASSPGDRSNTEAFF
TGCGCCAGCAGCCCTGGGGACAGATCGAACACTGAAGCTTTCTTT
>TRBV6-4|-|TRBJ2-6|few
CASSDSGGGSGANVLTF
TGTGCCAGCAGTGACTCTGGTGGGGGGTCTGGGGCCAACGTCCTGACTTTC
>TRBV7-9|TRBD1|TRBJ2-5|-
CASSARRDRGQETQYF
TGTGCCAGCAGCGCTCGACGGGACAGGGGGCAGGAGACCCAGTACTTC
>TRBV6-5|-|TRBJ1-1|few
CASSPPPQGGMNTEAFF
TGTGCCAGCAGTCCCCCACCACAGGGCGGGATGAACACTGAAGCTTTCTTT
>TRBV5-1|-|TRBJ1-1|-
CASSSLEGKTEAFF
TGCGCCAGCAGCTCCTTAGAAGGGAAGACTGAAGCTTTCTTT
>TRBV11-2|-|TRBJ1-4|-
CASSSAGGAGDEKLFF
TGTGCCAGCAGCTCGGCCGGCGGGGCAGGCGATGAAAAACTGTTTTTT
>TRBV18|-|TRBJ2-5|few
CASSRSFPGYQETQYF
TGTGCCAGCTCACGTTCTTTTCCGGGTTACCAAGAGACCCAGTACTTC
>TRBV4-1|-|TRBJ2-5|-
CASGLAEGSITLQETQYF
TGCGCCAGCGGCCTGGCTGAGGGGAGCATTACTTTACAAGAGACCCAGTACTTC
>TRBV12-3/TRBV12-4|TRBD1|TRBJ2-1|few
CASRTDRGEQFF
TGTGCCAGCAGAACGGACAGGGGTGAGCAGTTCTTC
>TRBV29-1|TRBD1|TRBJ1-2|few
CSVLTGRDGYTF
TGCAGCGTGCTGACAGGGAGGGATGGCTACACCTTC
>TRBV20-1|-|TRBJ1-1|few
CSAPPPGNTEAFF
TGCAGTGCGCCGCCCCCAGGGAACACTGAAGCTTTCTTT
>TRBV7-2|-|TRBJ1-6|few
CASRKDLVRAPLHF
TGTGCCAGCCGGAAGGACCTCGTTCGAGCACCCCTCCACTTT
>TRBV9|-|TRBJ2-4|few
CASSVEPGVGKNIQYF
TGTGCCAGCAGCGTAGAACCGGGGGTGGGCAAAAACATTCAGTACTTC
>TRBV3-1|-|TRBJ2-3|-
CASSQGRYIFTDTQYF
TGTGCCAGCAGCCAAGGACGGTACATATTTACAGATACGCAGTATTTT
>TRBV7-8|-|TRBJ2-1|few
CASSGRPLGDSEQFF
TGTGCCAGCAGCGGCCGGCCTTTAGGTGACAGTGAGCAGTTCTTC
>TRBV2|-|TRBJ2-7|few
CASTGGQGTGEQYF
TGTGCCAGCACTGGTGGGCAGGGGACGGGGGAGCAGTACTTC
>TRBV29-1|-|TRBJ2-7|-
CSVETLGEQYF
TGCAGCGTTGAGACTCTGGGGGAGCAGTACTTC
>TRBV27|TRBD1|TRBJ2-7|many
CASSLGQGEYEQYF
TGTGCCAGCAGTCTCGGACAGGGGGAATACGAGCAGTACTTC
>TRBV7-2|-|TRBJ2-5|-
CASRLGGRVYF
TGTGCCAGCAGGCTGGGGGGCAGGGTGTACTTC
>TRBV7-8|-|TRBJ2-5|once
CASSLGEGGPETQYF
TGTGCCAGCAGCTTAGGGGAGGGGGGGCCAGAGACCCAGTACTTC
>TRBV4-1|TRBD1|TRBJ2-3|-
CASTPVPGGDTQYF
TGCGCCAGCACCCCCGTCCCAGGGGGAGATACGCAGTATTTT
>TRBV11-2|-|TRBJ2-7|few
CASNNQGGPYEQYF
TGTGCCAGCAACAACCAGGGGGGCCCCTACGAGCAGTACTTC
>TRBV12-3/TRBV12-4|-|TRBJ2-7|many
CASSPRGATYEQYF
TGTGCCAGCAGTCCCAGGGGGGCCACCTACGAGCAGTACTTC
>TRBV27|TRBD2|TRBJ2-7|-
CASSSLAGAVYEQYF
TGTGCCAGCAGTTCACTAGCGGGGGCGGTCTACGAGCAGTACTTC
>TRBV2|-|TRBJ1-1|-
CASSDWQGKRAFF
TGTGCCAGCAGTGACTGGCAGGGGAAAAGAGCTTTCTTT
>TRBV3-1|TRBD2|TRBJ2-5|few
CASSQEYSGGPGETQYF
TGTGCCAGCAGCCAAGAATATTCGGGGGGGCCCGGAGAGACCCAGTACTTC
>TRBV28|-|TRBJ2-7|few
CASSLLSGSEISYEQYF
TGTGCCAGCAGTTTATTAAGCGGCAGCGAGATCTCCTACGAGCAGTACTTC
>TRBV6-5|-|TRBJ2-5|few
CASSRDSLGGETQYF
TGTGCCAGCAGCCGAGACAGCCTGGGGGGAGAGACCCAGTACTTC
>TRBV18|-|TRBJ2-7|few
CASSPPAFPYEQYF
TGTGCCAGCTCACCACCGGCGTTCCCCTACGAGCAGTACTTC
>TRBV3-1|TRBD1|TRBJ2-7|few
CASSHRSGGAEQYF
TGTGCCAGCAGCCACCGCTCAGGGGGCGCAGAGCAGTACTTC
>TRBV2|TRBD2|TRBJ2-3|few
CAGGLATSTDTQYF
TGTGCCGGGGGACTAGCTACCTCCACAGATACGCAGTATTTT
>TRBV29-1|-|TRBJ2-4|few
CSAKQLNIQYF
TGCAGCGCTAAACAGTTAAACATTCAGTACTTC
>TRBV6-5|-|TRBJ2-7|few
CASRTSGAYEQYF
TGTGCCAGCAGGACCTCAGGAGCCTACGAGCAGTACTTC
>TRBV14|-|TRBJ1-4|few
CASSEGSGFREKLFF
TGTGCCAGCAGCGAGGGGTCCGGGTTTCGAGAAAAACTGTTTTTT
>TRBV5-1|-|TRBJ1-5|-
CASSLDPGNQPQHF
TGCGCCAGCAGCTTGGACCCAGGGAACCAGCCCCAGCATTTT
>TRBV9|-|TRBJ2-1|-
CASSVGRGRNEQFF
TGTGCCAGCAGCGTTGGAAGGGGCCGTAATGAGCAGTTCTTC
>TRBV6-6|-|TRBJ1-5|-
CASSYRDRNQPQHF
TGTGCCAGCAGTTACAGAGACAGAAATCAGCCCCAGCATTTT
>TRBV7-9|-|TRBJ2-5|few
CASSLVGATLQETQYF
TGTGCCAGCAGCTTAGTGGGGGCCACCCTCCAAGAGACCCAGTACTTC
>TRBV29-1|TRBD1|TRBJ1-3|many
CSGGQGGNTIYF
TGCAGCGGCGGACAGGGCGGAAACACCATATATTTT
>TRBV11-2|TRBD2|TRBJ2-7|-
CASIRAGGLGEQYF
TGTGCCAGCATTCGAGCGGGGGGGCTCGGCGAGCAGTACTTC
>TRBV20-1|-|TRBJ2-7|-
CSARRGGNGHEQYF
TGCAGTGCTAGACGCGGCGGTAATGGCCACGAGCAGTACTTC
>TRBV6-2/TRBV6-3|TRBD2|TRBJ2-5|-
CASSGLLANQETQYF
TGTGCCAGCAGTGGGCTACTAGCGAACCAAGAGACCCAGTACTTC
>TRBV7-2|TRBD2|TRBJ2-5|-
CASSLAQRGGQETQYF
TGTGCCAGCAGCTTAGCGCAGCGGGGGGGCCAAGAGACCCAGTACTTC
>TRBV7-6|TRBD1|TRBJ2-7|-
CASSSTGVAQYF
TGTGCCAGCAGCTCAACAGGGGTAGCGCAGTACTTC
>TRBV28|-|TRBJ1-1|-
CASGQAGLEAFF
TGTGCCAGCGGTCAGGCCGGTCTTGAAGCTTTCTTT
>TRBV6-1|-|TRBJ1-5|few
CASSKTLGGYSNQPQHF
TGTGCCAGCAGTAAGACCCTCGGGGGTTATAGCAATCAGCCCCAGCATTTT
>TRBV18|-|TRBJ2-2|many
CASSTTGELFF
TGTGCCAGCTCCACTACCGGGGAGCTGTTTTTT
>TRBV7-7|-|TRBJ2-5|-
CASSLNGRGATGETQYF
TGTGCTAGCAGCTTAAACGGAAGGGGAGCGACGGGGGAGACCCAGTACTTC
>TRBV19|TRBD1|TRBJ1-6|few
CASQQGRHSPLHF
TGTGCCAGTCAACAGGGGCGGCATTCACCCCTCCACTTT
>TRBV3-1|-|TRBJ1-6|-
CASSQFGIHSPLHF
TGTGCCAGCAGCCAGTTCGGTATTCATTCACCCCTCCACTTT
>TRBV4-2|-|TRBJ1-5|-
CASSRENDISNQPQHF
TGTGCCAGCAGCCGAGAAAATGACATCAGCAATCAGCCCCAGCATTTT
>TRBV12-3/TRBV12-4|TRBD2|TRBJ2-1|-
CASNLAGPYNEQFF
TGTGCCAGCAACTTAGCGGGGCCATACAATGAGCAGTTCTTC
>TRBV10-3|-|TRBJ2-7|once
CAISETGRTYEQYF
TGTGCCATCAGTGAAACGGGGCGGACCTACGAGCAGTACTTC
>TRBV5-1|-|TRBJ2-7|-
CASSSIRAPPSYEQYF
TGCGCCAGCAGCTCCATCCGGGCCCCACCCTCCTACGAGCAGTACTTC